Below, 21 T cell receptor beta chains from the same sample are listed, as sequenced in a study of identical twins. TCRdb used MiXCR to reprocess the 5' RACE reads, holding one entry per CDR3 protein. The table lists under 450,000 distinct CDR3 sequences, around 20% of them singletons. Material: naive T cells sorted from blood. The receptors were gathered from a man aged 45-60 years in good health.

The chain uses TRBV20-1 and TRBJ2-5, with D possibly TRBD2 on 6 matching bases. V lost 6 bases and J 5 bases, leaving 13 bases between the germline ends. The CDR3 has 12 residues. Looked up from germline, CDR1 is DFQATT and CDR2 is SNEGSKA (reference sequence). The CDR3 nucleotides are TGCAGTGCCCTGAAGGAGGGGGAGACCCAGTACTTC. Encoded protein: CSALKEGETQYF.

There are a few counts of this clonotype. The chain combines TRBV20-1 with TRBJ1-2, with 8 nucleotides matching TRBD1. Germline V gene lookup returns CDR1 DFQATT and CDR2 SNEGSKA (reference sequence). V shed 8 bases, J shed 8 bases, and the junction held 7 bases outside the gene matches. The CDR3 runs 11 residues. The CDR3 bases are TGCAGTACGACCCGGGACAGGGGCTACACCTTC. It is translated as CSTTRDRGYTF.

This clonotype was seen only a few times. The CDR3 reads CASSLLLAPKETQYF. In nucleotides, the CDR3 is TGTGCCAGCAGCTTACTACTAGCGCCAAAAGAGACCCAGTACTTC. The chain carries TRBV7-9 and TRBJ2-5; 7 positions match TRBD2. The V gene end was trimmed by 2 bases and the J gene end by 3 bases; junction bases not matched to a gene: 6. Germline assignment: CDR1 SEHNR and CDR2 FQNEAQ (reference sequence). The CDR3 has 15 amino acids.

The CDR3 DNA reads TGTGCCAGCAGACGCACGACAGGGTTAAGCGAGCAGTACTTC. This codes for CASRRTTGLSEQYF. The chain combines TRBV12-3 or TRBV12-4 with TRBJ2-7, with 7 bases that match TRBD1. Trimming cost V 6 bases and J 6 bases; bases outside gene matches: 11. This CDR3 has 14 residues.

This clonotype appeared many times. The V gene is TRBV6-2 or TRBV6-3, the J gene TRBJ2-7; TRBD2 matches at 7 bases. The CDR3 is 15 amino acids. Trimming took 0 bases from V and 7 from J; bases not matched to a gene: 9. CDR1 MNHEY and CDR2 SVGEGT come from the germline V gene. The CDR3 reads CASSYSLRAGGEQYF. CDR3 DNA sequence: TGTGCCAGCAGTTACTCGTTACGTGCCGGGGGGGAGCAGTACTTC.

This clonotype turned up a few times. This chain connects TRBV20-1 to TRBJ2-7; D is undetermined. The CDR3 consists of 12 residues. V shed 0 bases and J shed 6 bases, with 9 bases lying between them. CDR1 is DFQATT, CDR2 SNEGSKA, per germline (reference sequence). CDR3 bases: TGCAGTGCTAGAGATCAGCCAGTCGAGCAGTACTTC. It yields the protein CSARDQPVEQYF.

This clonotype has a handful of counts. V is TRBV6-1 and J is TRBJ2-7; 8 bases map to TRBD2. Germline V gene sequence: CDR1 MNHNS, CDR2 SASEGT. Trimming at V came to 1 base and at J to 9 bases, leaving 2 bases not matched to a gene. The CDR3 length is 12 residues. The CDR3 region is CASSEGTSWQYF. DNA for the CDR3: TGTGCCAGCAGTGAAGGGACTAGCTGGCAGTACTTC.

Only a few counts were recorded for this clonotype. The rearrangement uses TRBV20-1 and TRBJ2-3, with D maybe TRBD1 (6 bases). Germline V gene lookup returns CDR1 DFQATT and CDR2 SNEGSKA (reference sequence). Trimming cost V 7 bases and J 2 bases, with 7 bases left between them. This CDR3 has 11 residues. The CDR3 reads CSGTDTDTQYF. CDR3 in DNA: TGCAGTGGGACAGACACAGATACGCAGTATTTT.

About this clonotype: One end of the junction fails to match germline, which may point to a read error. The chain joins TRBV11-2 to TRBJ2-7; no reliable D call. Germline loops: CDR1 SGHAT, CDR2 FQNNGV. The CDR3 sequence is 12 residues long. The CDR3 is CASSPTSYAQYF. As DNA, the CDR3 is TGTGCCAGCTCCCCGACTTCGTACGCGCAGTACTTC.

This clonotype has ten or more counts. CDR3 DNA sequence: TGCGCCAGCAGCTTGGGGGCAAGGGGACCCTACGAGCAGTACTTC. Its translation: CASSLGARGPYEQYF. The genes are TRBV5-1 and TRBJ2-7; tentatively, D is TRBD1 or TRBD2 (5 bases each). From germline, CDR1 is SGHRS and CDR2 YFSETQ. CDR3 size: 15 residues. The V end was cut by 0 bases, the J end by 2 bases, with 12 bases between.

Note on this clonotype: This clone may be a read error of a much larger clone one base away. The chain couples TRBV15 to TRBJ2-7; D not resolved. Germline CDR1 is LNHNV and CDR2 is YYDKDF (reference sequence). The length of the CDR3 is 18 residues. With 1 base removed from V and 6 bases from J, the gap between germline ends came to 25 bases. The CDR3 region has the DNA TGTGCCACCAGCAGAGTAGGCACAAGGGCCACCGGAGCCTCCGAGCAGTACTTC. This sequence encodes CATSRVGTRATGASEQYF.

This clonotype appeared a few times. The V gene is TRBV20-1, the J gene TRBJ2-3; D is undetermined. From germline, CDR1 is DFQATT and CDR2 SNEGSKA (reference sequence). The CDR3 consists of 14 residues. The V end was cut by 6 bases, the J end by 2 bases, with 15 bases between. CDR3 DNA: TGCAGTGCAAAGCCGCCCCGGATCACAGATACGCAGTATTTT. The encoded protein is CSAKPPRITDTQYF.

This clonotype was detected only a few times. V gene TRBV12-3 or TRBV12-4 combines with J gene TRBJ2-3; D gene unclear. V lost 1 base to trimming and J lost 6 bases, with 8 bases between them. This CDR3 is built from 13 residues. As DNA, the CDR3 is TGTGCCAGCAGTTTAGTCCCGTCGGATACGCAGTATTTT. Protein sequence: CASSLVPSDTQYF.

This clonotype was observed at least ten times. The V call is TRBV3-1, the J call TRBJ1-2, with D maybe TRBD1 (6 bases). This CDR3 region has 13 residues. V shed 1 base and J shed 8 bases, with 11 bases lying between them. Germline V gene data show CDR1 as LGHDT and CDR2 as YNNKEL (reference sequence). The CDR3 here is CASSQGEGVGYTF. CDR3 nucleotide sequence: TGTGCCAGCAGCCAAGGGGAGGGGGTCGGCTACACCTTC.

This clonotype has a handful of counts. The CDR3 DNA is TGTGCCAGCAGGGATATTGTAGGTGGAGAGCAGTACTTC. This gives the protein CASRDIVGGEQYF. The chain uses TRBV12-3 or TRBV12-4 and TRBJ2-7; D is unclear. Between the trimmed V and J ends, which lost 6 bases and 7 bases, there was a span of 16 bases. The CDR3 is 13 amino acids.

With regard to this clonotype: A much larger clonotype is one base distant, so this may be a read error. This likely comes from a read error, as the CDR3 has no conserved phenylalanine or tryptophan at its end. No DNA is shown, since the ends of the CDR3 on it are uncertain; the CDR3 is the one TCRdb lists. The chain carries TRBV4-2 and TRBJ2-4; whether TRBD2, the table's D call, matches the DNA was not checked. The CDR3 sequence runs 13 residues, both termini included. Germline V lookup: CDR1 LGHNA, CDR2 YNFKEQ. The CDR3 reads CASGQDVLSRVGL.

This chain uses TRBV4-3 with TRBJ1-4; D remains ambiguous. The V end lost 4 bases, the J end lost 6 bases, and 12 bases lay between the germline ends. CDR3 length: 14 residues. Germline CDR1 LGHNA, CDR2 YSLEER. The CDR3 region is CASSPSRGYEKLFF. The CDR3 DNA reads as TGCGCCAGCAGCCCGAGCCGGGGTTATGAAAAACTGTTTTTT.

This clonotype was recorded a few times. This sequence joins TRBV29-1 and TRBJ1-2, with TRBD1 matching 8 bases. This CDR3 region has 15 residues. Germline-derived CDR1 and CDR2 are SQVTM and ANQGSEA. V lost 7 bases and J lost 4; bases outside the gene matches: 14. The CDR3 coding sequence is TGCAGCGCAACGCAGGGGGCAGGGCGCGGCTATGGCTACACCTTC. Translation: CSATQGAGRGYGYTF.

V and J are TRBV20-1 and TRBJ2-7, with D tentatively TRBD2 (6 bases). The V gene's germline CDR1 is DFQATT and CDR2 SNEGSKA (reference sequence). Trimming cost V 3 bases and J 6 bases, with 15 bases left between them. This CDR3 contains 13 residues. The CDR3 sequence: CSAREEGWGEQYF. The CDR3 DNA follows: TGCAGTGCTAGGGAGGAGGGTTGGGGCGAGCAGTACTTC.

In its sample, this clonotype was seen many times. V is TRBV5-6 and J is TRBJ2-1, with D unclear. The germline V gene has CDR1 SGHDT and CDR2 YYEEEE. Trimming took off 1 base at V and 8 bases at J, with 4 bases between the two ends. This CDR3 has 11 amino acids. The CDR3 is CASSLFHEQFF. DNA of the CDR3: TGTGCCAGCAGCTTGTTCCATGAGCAGTTCTTC.

Only a few counts were recorded for this clonotype. J is TRBJ2-7 and V is TRBV20-1, with TRBD2 identical over 9 bases. The CDR3 length is 16 residues. Germline V CDR1 and CDR2: DFQATT, SNEGSKA (reference sequence). The junction had 16 bases not matched to a gene; V was cut back by 6 bases and J by 4 bases. In nucleotides, the CDR3 is TGCAGTGCCTCATCCCGGGGGGGCCTAGCGGGATACGAGCAGTACTTC. Translating it yields CSASSRGGLAGYEQYF.